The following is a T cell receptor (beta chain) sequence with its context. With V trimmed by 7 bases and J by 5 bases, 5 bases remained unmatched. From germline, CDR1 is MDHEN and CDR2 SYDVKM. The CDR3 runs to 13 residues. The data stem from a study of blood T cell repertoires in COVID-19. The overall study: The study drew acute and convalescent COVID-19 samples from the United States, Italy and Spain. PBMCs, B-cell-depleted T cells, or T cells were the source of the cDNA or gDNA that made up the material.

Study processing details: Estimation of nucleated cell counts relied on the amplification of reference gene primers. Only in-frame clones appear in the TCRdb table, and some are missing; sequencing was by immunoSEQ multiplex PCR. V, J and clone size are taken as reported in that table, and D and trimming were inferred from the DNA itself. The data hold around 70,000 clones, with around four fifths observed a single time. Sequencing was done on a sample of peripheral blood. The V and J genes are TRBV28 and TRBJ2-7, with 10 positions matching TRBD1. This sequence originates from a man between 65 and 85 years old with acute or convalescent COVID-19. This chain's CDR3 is CASNHGTGDEQYF. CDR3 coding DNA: TGTGCCAGCAACCACGGGACAGGGGACGAGCAGTACTTC.